This entry lists 27 T cell receptor beta chains sequenced from one sample in a study of T cells in Graves' hyperthyroidism and ophthalmopathy. TCR beta CDR3 region amplification was performed from RNA transcripts. The study used the HTBI primer set for a first-round RT-PCR of the TCR CDR3. TCRdb re-called the multiplex PCR reads with MiXCR, one entry per CDR3 protein. Of 700,000 to 850,000 distinct CDR3 sequences listed, 30% to 40% were seen once; the top ten hold around 31%. Sequencing was done on a sample of blood. The source of these receptors is a woman aged 40 to 49 with Graves' hyperthyroidism.

The chain couples TRBV29-1 to TRBJ1-1; 7 bases fit TRBD1. The CDR3 covers 14 residues. Germline lookup yields CDR1 SQVTM and CDR2 ANQGSEA. V lost 6 bases and J lost 6; bases outside the gene matches: 13. The CDR3 DNA follows: TGCAGCGTCCAGGGGGTAGTTTTGGGGGCTGAAGCTTTCTTT. Its translation is CSVQGVVLGAEAFF.

As to this clonotype: Its ends do not fully match the called genes, so a read error is possible. The chain employs TRBV7-2 and TRBJ2-7, with 13 positions matching TRBD2. Germline V gene data show CDR1 as SGHTA and CDR2 as FQGNSA. The CDR3 consists of 19 residues. CDR3 loop: CASSPQAGLAGTDSYEQYF. DNA of the CDR3: TGCGCCAGCAGCCCCCAGGCGGGACTAGCGGGGACCGACTCCTACGAGCAGTACTTC.

On this clonotype itself: Mismatch with germline at one junction end may stem from a read error. The chain joins TRBV10-3 to TRBJ1-3; D is undetermined. Looked up from germline, CDR1 is ENHRY and CDR2 is SYGVKD. The CDR3 contains 14 residues. The DNA for the CDR3 is TGTGCCAGCAGTTACGAGATAACTGGAAACACCATATATTTT. This gives the protein CASSYEITGNTIYF.

This clonotype came up many times. The germline gene is not matched at one end of the junction; a read error may be the cause. The V and J genes are TRBV7-2 and TRBJ2-5, with 10 bases aligning to TRBD2. The CDR3 runs 13 residues. Germline V gene lookup returns CDR1 SGHTA and CDR2 FQGNSA. The CDR3 nucleotides are TGTGCCAGCAGCTTAGGCAGCGGGGGGGCTTGGGACTTC. Its protein is CASSLGSGGAWDF.

This clonotype was seen more than once but under ten times. This sequence joins TRBV6-5 and TRBJ1-4, with TRBD1 as a possible D gene (6 bases). Germline V gives CDR1 MNHEY, CDR2 SVGAGI. The CDR3 runs 13 residues. The V and J ends lost 0 bases and 8 bases respectively, with 7 bases between them. Here the CDR3 reads CASSYSGTEKLFF. The DNA of the CDR3 is TGTGCCAGCAGTTACTCTGGGACAGAAAAACTGTTTTTT.

The gene calls are TRBV29-1 and TRBJ1-2, with a tentative D call TRBD1 (5 bases). The germline V gene encodes CDR1 SQVTM and CDR2 ANQGSEA. The CDR3 runs to 14 residues. Trimming pared 6 bases from V and 10 bases from J, leaving 24 bases between. CDR3 protein: CSVRSTDPKNDYTF. The CDR3 DNA reads as TGCAGCGTACGATCGACAGACCCCAAAAATGACTACACCTTC.

This clonotype appeared a single time. A much larger clone lies one base from this, so it may be a read error. The J gene is TRBJ2-5, the V gene TRBV20-1; a possible D gene is TRBD2 (5 bases). The V end lost 3 bases, the J end lost 11 bases, and 16 bases lay between the germline ends. The CDR3 length is 12 residues. Germline V lookup: CDR1 DFQATT, CDR2 SNEGSKA (reference sequence). Written as DNA, the CDR3 is TGCAGTGCTAGTAGGCTCGGGGAAGGGCAGTACTTC. Protein: CSASRLGEGQYF.

To note about this clonotype: This may be a read error: a much more frequent sequence differs by one nucleotide. The gene calls are TRBV12-3 or TRBV12-4 and TRBJ1-2; D unresolved. The CDR3 spans 13 residues. The CDR3 coding sequence is TGTGCCAGCAGTTTCCAAGGGTTGACGGGCTACATCTTC. Its translation is CASSFQGLTGYIF.

V and J are TRBV7-1 and TRBJ1-6; no clear D gene. TRBV7-1 is an ORF, and what it does is uncertain. Trimming shortened V by 3 bases and J by 8 bases, and 11 bases separated the two germline ends. The CDR3 is made up of 14 amino acids. The CDR3 region has the DNA TGTGCCAGCAGCTCCTATATCTGGGATTCACCCCTCCACTTT. Protein: CASSSYIWDSPLHF.

The chain employs TRBV2 and TRBJ1-1, with a possible D match to TRBD1 (6 bases). This CDR3 is built from 13 residues. V lost 8 bases and J lost 5, with 15 bases in between. Per the germline V gene, CDR1 is SNHLY and CDR2 is FYNNEI. CDR3 sequence reads: CASSPGELTEAFF. CDR3 sequence (DNA): TGTGCCAGCTCACCAGGGGAATTGACTGAAGCTTTCTTT.

In the case of this clonotype: A much larger clone differs from this one at a single base, so this may be a read error. This rearrangement joins TRBV19 to TRBJ1-5, with no clear D. The CDR3 is 12 residues long. Germline CDR1 and CDR2: LNHDA and SQIVND (reference sequence). V shed 5 bases and J shed 8 bases, with 10 bases lying between them. CDR3 residues: CASSLRTKPQHF. In nucleotides, the CDR3 is TGTGCCAGTAGTCTCCGGACGAAGCCCCAGCATTTT.

The chain recombines TRBV15 with TRBJ2-7; possible D gene TRBD2, 6 bases. Germline CDR1 LNHNV, CDR2 YYDKDF (reference sequence). CDR3 size: 16 residues. The V and J ends lost 8 bases and 2 bases respectively, with 22 bases between them. In DNA form, the CDR3 reads TGTGCCACCGCGGCAAGCGCTTGGGGGGAGGCCTACGAGCAGTACTTC. It encodes CATAASAWGEAYEQYF.

The chain couples TRBV7-8 to TRBJ1-2; TRBD1 is a possible D gene (5 bases). The CDR3 runs 15 residues. Germline CDR1 SGHVS, CDR2 FQNEAQ. Trimming took 5 bases from V and 3 from J, leaving 16 bases between them. The CDR3 DNA reads TGTGCCAGCAGCCCCGAGACCGGGGCTTACTATGGCTACACCTTC. Protein sequence: CASSPETGAYYGYTF. The whole variable domain, remainder taken from reference TRBV7-8 and TRBJ1-2, is GAGVSQSPRYKVAKRGQDVALRCDPISGHVSLFWYQQALGQGPEFLTYFQNEAQLDKSGLPSDRFFAERPEGSVSTLKIQRTQQEDSAVYLCASSPETGAYYGYTFGSGTRLTVV.

The gene calls are TRBV9 and TRBJ1-5, with D possibly matching TRBD1 (5 bases). The CDR3 totals 16 residues. The ends were cut back, 5 bases at V and 1 base at J, with 16 bases in the middle. Germline values: CDR1 SGDLS, CDR2 YYNGEE. In DNA form, the CDR3 reads TGTGCCAGCAGTTACGCTAGGGGTCGGAGCAATCAGCCCCAGCATTTT. Its protein product is CASSYARGRSNQPQHF.

The CDR3 loop is CASSLQGSRINSPLHF. The CDR3 DNA reads TGTGCCAGCAGCTTGCAGGGGTCAAGAATCAATTCACCCCTCCACTTT. J is TRBJ1-6 and V is TRBV11-2; D is perhaps TRBD1 (6 bases). The germline V gene has CDR1 SGHAT and CDR2 FQNNGV. The germline V and J ends were trimmed by 3 bases and 7 bases, with 16 bases remaining between them. The CDR3 loop spans 16 amino acids.

This clonotype occurred a few times. The chain employs TRBV7-9 and TRBJ1-6, with TRBD1 matching over 8 bases. The germline V gene has CDR1 SEHNR and CDR2 FQNEAQ (reference sequence). V lost 2 bases, J lost 5 bases, and 2 bases stayed unmatched. The CDR3 length is 15 residues. In nucleotides, the CDR3 is TGTGCCAGCAGCTTAACACAGGGGGATAATTCACCCCTCCACTTT. Residues: CASSLTQGDNSPLHF.

This chain joins TRBV7-9 and TRBJ2-7; 8 nucleotides align to TRBD2. The closer fit of TRBJ2-1 to the DNA end suggests the J call may be wrong. The CDR3 covers 15 residues. Looked up from germline, CDR1 is SEHNR and CDR2 is FQNEAQ (reference sequence). In nucleotides, the CDR3 is TGTGCCAGCAGCTCCCTAGCGGGTTCCTACAATGAGCAGTTCTTC. It encodes CASSSLAGSYNEQFF.

The chain joins TRBV6-5 to TRBJ2-2, with D unresolved. CDR3 length: 13 residues. Germline loops: CDR1 MNHEY, CDR2 SVGAGI. V was cut by 4 bases and J by 6 bases, with 9 bases left in between. CDR3 in DNA: TGTGCCAGCAGTTCCCCCCGCCCCGGGGAGCTGTTTTTT. Amino acids: CASSSPRPGELFF.

This clonotype was detected many times. CDR3 in amino acids: CASSRARVGAEAFF. The CDR3 DNA follows: TGTGCCAGCAGCCGAGCGAGGGTAGGGGCTGAAGCTTTCTTT. V is TRBV12-3 or TRBV12-4 and J is TRBJ1-1; tentatively, D is TRBD1 (5 bases). V shed 6 bases and J shed 6 bases, with 17 bases lying between them. This CDR3 contains 14 residues.

This clonotype was detected ten times or more. The chain employs TRBV10-1 and TRBJ2-3; D is unresolved. Germline CDR1 and CDR2: WNHNN and SYGVQD (reference sequence). CDR3 size: 13 residues. Trimming left V 8 bases short and J 0 bases short, with 9 bases between. The CDR3 reads CASRSKSTDTQYF. CDR3 in DNA: TGCGCCAGCCGTTCGAAGAGCACAGATACGCAGTATTTT.

This chain connects TRBV7-8 to TRBJ1-1; D is uncertain. Trimming removed 5 bases from V and 6 bases from J, with 10 bases in between. The CDR3 sequence is 12 residues long. Germline assignment: CDR1 SGHVS and CDR2 FQNEAQ. The CDR3 bases are TGTGCCAGCAGCCATAATAACGCTGAAGCTTTCTTT. It translates to CASSHNNAEAFF.

Concerning this clonotype: A read error may explain this, as a much larger clone is one base away. Here the CDR3 DNA reads TGCAGCGTTCTGTTCGGATGGGGCGGGCCGTCCTACGAGCAGCACTTC. Translation gives CSVLFGWGGPSYEQHF. The V call is TRBV29-1, the J call TRBJ2-7; TRBD1 or TRBD2 may be the D gene (5 bases each). CDR1 and CDR2 from the germline V gene are SQVTM and ANQGSEA. The length of the CDR3 is 16 residues.

This sequence joins TRBV7-9 and TRBJ1-4; D unclear. V shed 3 bases and J shed 5 bases, with 10 bases lying between them. The CDR3 is made up of 14 amino acids. Looked up from germline, CDR1 is SEHNR and CDR2 is FQNEAQ (reference sequence). The CDR3 here is CASSLVGWNEKLFF. The CDR3 DNA follows: TGTGCCAGCAGCTTGGTAGGCTGGAATGAAAAACTGTTTTTT.

The J gene is TRBJ2-7, the V gene TRBV5-6; 8 bases line up with TRBD1. Germline trimming cut 0 bases from V and 4 bases from J; bases unmatched to any gene: 6. The V gene's germline CDR1 is SGHDT and CDR2 YYEEEE. This CDR3 has 15 amino acids. CDR3 region: CASSLAGQEYYEQYF. The CDR3 DNA is TGTGCCAGCAGCTTGGCGGGACAGGAATATTACGAGCAGTACTTC.

On this clonotype: This may come from a read error, since a much larger clone is one base off. The chain carries TRBV10-3 and TRBJ2-7; 10 positions agree with TRBD1. Germline-derived CDR1 and CDR2 are ENHRY and SYGVKD. The junction had 6 bases not matched to a gene; V was cut back by 6 bases and J by 7 bases. CDR3 size: 13 residues. The CDR3 reads CAIRRQGADEQYF. The CDR3 nucleotides are TGTGCCATCAGAAGACAGGGGGCAGATGAGCAGTACTTC.

This clonotype was counted many times. The genes are TRBV5-1 and TRBJ2-2; 8 bases align to TRBD1. The germline V gene encodes CDR1 SGHRS and CDR2 YFSETQ. Losses at the gene ends were 7 bases for V and 5 bases for J; bases not matched to a gene: 1. The CDR3 has 12 amino acids. This CDR3 reads CASYRGTGELFF. CDR3 in DNA: TGCGCCAGCTACAGGGGGACCGGGGAGCTGTTTTTT.

Ten or more counts support this clonotype. The chain links TRBV2 to TRBJ1-1; D is possibly TRBD1 (5 bases). CDR3 length: 14 residues. Germline V gene sequence: CDR1 SNHLY, CDR2 FYNNEI. V dropped 7 bases and J dropped 8 bases, with 20 bases sitting between them. This CDR3 is CASITTLGGEEAFF. The CDR3, as DNA: TGTGCCAGCATTACAACGTTGGGGGGGGAAGAAGCTTTCTTT.